This entry concerns a single T cell receptor (beta chain). Its antigen is as yet unknown. This record comes from a study of cytomegalovirus exposure and HLA in healthy donors. Study-wide points: Most TCR beta V segments were productive about 87% or about 30% of the time in an earlier analysis. According to the study, around 180 TCR beta chains were cytomegalovirus-associated. Later on, a genetic analysis was performed. It linked a missense variant in DCLRE1C with V- and J-gene trimming of TCR beta.

The PCR made use of 60 Vbeta and 13 Jbeta primers. Measured with immunoSEQ multiplex PCR; TCRdb has only the in-frame clones, and not every one. The repertoire holds 180,000 or so clones, with about three quarters as singletons. V lost 7 bases to trimming and J lost 0 bases; unmatched junction nucleotides: 7. This CDR3 is built from 15 residues. Germline values: CDR1 SGHRS, CDR2 YFSETQ. The chain uses TRBV5-1 and TRBJ1-1; 9 nucleotides agree with TRBD1. The specimen sequenced was PBMCs. The origin of this receptor is a man aged 45-60 years in good health and CMV-seropositive. The chain's CDR3 is CASGDRAGMNTEAFF. The CDR3 DNA sequence: TGCGCCAGCGGGGACAGGGCCGGAATGAACACTGAAGCTTTCTTT.